The clone carrying this T cell receptor (beta chain) has a single count. The antigen remains undetermined. This entry comes from a study of OX40 agonist ivuxolimab in advanced cancers. Turning to the study itself: Aged about 23 to 80 with a mean of approximately 60 years, they were 82.7% male. Eligibility admitted prior anti-PD-1, anti-PD-L1 or anti-CTLA-4 therapy; roughly 39% had some.

With baseline, cycle 4 day 1, and cycle 7 day 1 as timepoints, blood was sampled. Study-wide points: CD8+ T cells showed, on average, more clonal expansion than CD4+ cells.

CDR3 length: 15 amino acids. Trimming shortened V by 5 bases and J by 0 bases, and 11 bases separated the two germline ends. Germline V lookup: CDR1 SGHVS, CDR2 FQNEAQ. Sequenced by immunoSEQ multiplex PCR; TCRdb stores in-frame clones only, minus some. The sample records tens of thousands of clones, roughly 87% being singletons. The V call is TRBV7-8, the J call TRBJ1-3; D gene ambiguous. Source: CD4+ or CD8+ T cells sorted from blood, taken in a trial of the OX40 agonist ivuxolimab. The sequence derives from an adult with an advanced solid tumor such as melanoma, head and neck, liver or kidney cancer. The CDR3 here is CASSVSDSSGNTIYF. As DNA, the CDR3 is TGTGCCAGCAGCGTGAGCGATAGCTCTGGAAACACCATATATTTT. The full variable domain, completed using reference TRBV7-8 and TRBJ1-3, is GAGVSQSPRYKVAKRGQDVALRCDPISGHVSLFWYQQALGQGPEFLTYFQNEAQLDKSGLPSDRFFAERPEGSVSTLKIQRTQQEDSAVYLCASSVSDSSGNTIYFGEGSWLTVV.